This passage covers 32 T cell receptor beta chains from one sample sequenced in a study of T cells expressing NK-cell markers. TCRdb re-called the 5' RACE reads; every CDR3 protein appears as one record, without DNA. This sample's clone table lists some 450,000 distinct CDR3 sequences. The sequenced sample consisted of blood T cells: a sorted CD56 or NKG2C T cell subset, CD4+ or CD8+ T cells, or bulk PBMC T cells (not recorded which). The source is a woman aged 18 to 75 in good health.

The chain employs TRBV6-2 or TRBV6-3 and TRBJ2-4; TCRdb outputs TRBD1, but without DNA this stays unchecked. The CDR3 is made up of 15 amino acids. CDR1 MNHEY and CDR2 SVGEGT come from the germline V gene. The CDR3 loop is CASSTTGGLKNIQYF.

The V and J genes are TRBV12-3 or TRBV12-4 and TRBJ1-1. The CDR3 contains 13 residues. The CDR3 sequence is CASSLVRLTEAFF.

CDR3 sequence: CASSPPVVIEAFF. The genes are TRBV18 and TRBJ1-1. Germline assignment: CDR1 KGHSH and CDR2 LQKENI. The CDR3 sequence is 13 residues long.

The chain combines TRBV5-5 with TRBJ2-5; TCRdb names TRBD2, which stays unverified in the absence of DNA. This CDR3 spans 15 amino acids. The germline CDR1 and CDR2 sequences are SGHKS and YYEKEE (reference sequence). The CDR3 reads CASSLTWTSGETQYF.

The J gene is TRBJ2-1, the V gene TRBV29-1; no DNA is available, so the TRBD2 call from TCRdb remains unchecked. Germline V gene data show CDR1 as SQVTM and CDR2 as ANQGSEA. The CDR3 has 13 residues. The CDR3 protein is CSVGLKSPNEQFF.

CDR3 sequence reads: CSARGGSDEQFF. The V call is TRBV20-1, the J call TRBJ2-1; TCRdb designates TRBD1, a call that cannot be tested without DNA. The CDR3 length is 12 residues. The germline V gene has CDR1 DFQATT and CDR2 SNEGSKA (reference sequence).

The rearrangement links TRBV20-1 to TRBJ2-1; without DNA, the TCRdb call of TRBD2 cannot be checked. The germline V gene has CDR1 DFQATT and CDR2 SNEGSKA (reference sequence). The CDR3 loop spans 16 amino acids. The CDR3 reads CSARPGTSGSYNEQFF.

The V and J genes are TRBV7-2 and TRBJ1-4. Germline V CDR1 and CDR2: SGHTA, FQGNSA. This CDR3 region has 16 residues. CDR3 amino acids: CASSLVLRGANEKLFF.

V usage is TRBV19 and J usage is TRBJ1-1; TCRdb indicates TRBD1, and absent DNA this call remains unverified. Germline V gene sequence: CDR1 LNHDA, CDR2 SQIVND (reference sequence). The CDR3 runs 13 residues. The CDR3 here is CASNNGANTEAFF.

V gene TRBV5-1 combines with J gene TRBJ2-5. Germline CDR1 reads SGHRS; CDR2 reads YFSETQ. The CDR3 has 12 residues. The CDR3: CASRIAKETQYF.

The J gene is TRBJ2-3, the V gene TRBV12-3 or TRBV12-4; the TCRdb D gene call, TRBD2, has no DNA to confirm it. The CDR3 has 15 amino acids. The CDR3 sequence: CASLVAGGSTDTQYF.

The chain links TRBV29-1 to TRBJ1-2; TCRdb's D gene call, TRBD1, goes unchecked for lack of DNA. This CDR3 spans 15 amino acids. Per germline, CDR1 SQVTM and CDR2 ANQGSEA. The CDR3 sequence: CSVVAGQGGDYGYTF.

The gene calls are TRBV7-2 and TRBJ2-5. In germline, CDR1 is SGHTA, CDR2 FQGNSA. This CDR3 spans 13 amino acids. The CDR3 spells CASSLDWDGTQYF.

The rearrangement links TRBV24-1 to TRBJ2-1; the D call of TRBD1 rests on TCRdb alone, since no DNA is present to check it. The CDR3 totals 15 residues. Germline CDR1 and CDR2: KGHDR and SFDVKD. CDR3 loop: CATSDPQGAVNEQFF.

The chain recombines TRBV20-1 with TRBJ1-2; checking the TCRdb D call of TRBD1 is not possible without DNA. The CDR3 has 15 residues. Per the germline V gene, CDR1 is DFQATT and CDR2 is SNEGSKA (reference sequence). The CDR3 loop reads CSARDRRDSRYGYTF.

The CDR3 sequence: CASSLVGAGPDTQYF. This sequence joins TRBV7-2 and TRBJ2-3; TCRdb's D call, TRBD1, is unchecked because there is no DNA. The CDR3 runs to 15 residues. Germline V gene data show CDR1 as SGHTA and CDR2 as FQGNSA.

This CDR3 is CASSLDGEGYNEQFF. The chain employs TRBV5-4 and TRBJ2-1. The germline gives CDR1 SGHNT, CDR2 YYREEE (reference sequence). This CDR3 has 15 residues. The complete variable domain, with remaining parts taken from reference TRBV5-4 and TRBJ2-1, reads ETGVTQSPTHLIKTRGQQVTLRCSSQSGHNTVSWYQQALGQGPQFIFQYYREEENGRGNFPPRFSGLQFPNYSSELNVNALELDDSALYLCASSLDGEGYNEQFFGPGTRLTVL.

This chain uses TRBV4-3 with TRBJ1-2; TCRdb calls TRBD1, which cannot be checked without DNA. The CDR3 loop spans 14 amino acids. Germline CDR1 reads LGHNA; CDR2 reads YSLEER. The CDR3: CASSQAWQGGGYTF.

V usage is TRBV5-1 and J usage is TRBJ1-1; TCRdb picks TRBD1, but there is no DNA to check that call. CDR1 and CDR2 (germline): SGHRS, YFSETQ. The CDR3 contains 18 residues. CDR3 loop: CASSPYPRGAGMNTEAFF.

V and J are TRBV6-1 and TRBJ2-3. Germline V CDR1 and CDR2: MNHNS, SASEGT. The CDR3 runs to 14 residues. The CDR3 here is CASRDLTFTDTQYF.

V and J are TRBV7-2 and TRBJ2-5; TCRdb's assignment of TRBD2 cannot be checked, as there is no DNA. CDR1 and CDR2 from the germline V gene are SGHTA and FQGNSA. The CDR3 has 16 amino acids. The CDR3 sequence: CASSSLLASYQETQYF.

The chain uses TRBV6-1 and TRBJ2-1. CDR3 length: 15 residues. Germline V gene data show CDR1 as MNHNS and CDR2 as SASEGT. The CDR3 is CASRNDRGSYNEQFF.

The V call is TRBV6-6, the J call TRBJ2-5; no DNA is available, so the TRBD1 call from TCRdb remains unchecked. Per germline, CDR1 MNHNY and CDR2 SVGAGI (reference sequence). The CDR3 has 13 residues. The chain's CDR3 is CASSRTTQETQYF.

The V and J genes are TRBV5-1 and TRBJ2-7; TCRdb gives TRBD2 as the D gene, but with no DNA this cannot be confirmed. CDR3 size: 16 residues. Germline V CDR1 and CDR2: SGHRS, YFSETQ. The CDR3 sequence: CASSLASGTSGYEQYF.

The V gene is TRBV5-5, the J gene TRBJ1-1; no DNA is available, so the TRBD1 call from TCRdb remains unchecked. Germline lookup yields CDR1 SGHKS and CDR2 YYEKEE (reference sequence). The CDR3 sequence is 15 residues long. The CDR3 reads CASSLEPGMNTEAFF.

This rearrangement joins TRBV9 to TRBJ2-5; TCRdb indicates TRBD2, and absent DNA this call remains unverified. Germline CDR1 SGDLS, CDR2 YYNGEE. The CDR3 is 15 residues long. CDR3 loop: CASSVASGRKETQYF.

The chain couples TRBV30 to TRBJ2-5; checking the TCRdb D call of TRBD1 is not possible without DNA. CDR3 length equals 13 residues. Per germline, CDR1 GTSNPN and CDR2 SVGIG (reference sequence). CDR3 in amino acids: CAWSRGGKETQYF.

This sequence joins TRBV29-1 and TRBJ2-1. The germline V gene encodes CDR1 SQVTM and CDR2 ANQGSEA. This CDR3 spans 11 amino acids. The chain's CDR3 is CSVEPANEQFF.

The rearrangement uses TRBV12-3 or TRBV12-4 and TRBJ2-1. The CDR3 has 15 residues. The CDR3 region is CAIRVAGGTYNEQFF.

The chain links TRBV3-1 to TRBJ1-4. The germline V gene has CDR1 LGHDT and CDR2 YNNKEL (reference sequence). The CDR3 consists of 15 residues. The CDR3 sequence is CASSQVGGHEEKLFF.

The CDR3 sequence: CATSVGAGGLNEQFF. The chain couples TRBV24-1 to TRBJ2-1; TCRdb calls TRBD2, which cannot be checked without DNA. CDR1 is KGHDR and CDR2 is SFDVKD in the germline V gene. The CDR3 is made up of 15 amino acids.

V and J are TRBV27 and TRBJ2-7. Germline V lookup: CDR1 MNHEY, CDR2 SMNVEV (reference sequence). CDR3 size: 12 residues. CDR3 amino acids: CASSSAGYEQYF.